This T cell receptor (beta chain) was observed in a study of response to subunit inactivated influenza vaccine. Study-level results: With each seasonal influenza vaccination, the authors suggested, few new T cells are recruited.

Deletions cut 8 bases from V and 1 base from J, with 14 bases between. This CDR3 is built from 14 residues. Germline assignment: CDR1 SNHLY and CDR2 FYNNEI. This clonotype was counted ten times or more. Its antigen is still unknown. A single record per CDR3 protein comes from TCRdb applying MiXCR to the RT-PCR reads. The sample has approximately 530,000 distinct CDR3 sequences, 10% to 15% seen once. The chain combines TRBV2 with TRBJ1-2; TRBD1 might be the D (6 bases). The receptor was derived from a man between 50 and 59 years old who received an inactivated influenza vaccine. The sequences come from PBMCs from blood, collected roughly 45 days after vaccination. The CDR3 coding sequence is TGTGCCAGCTCTGTCAGACAGGTTAACTATGGCTACACCTTC. Translating gives CASSVRQVNYGYTF.